This TCR beta chain stems from a study of cytomegalovirus exposure and HLA in healthy donors. Study results and caveats: In a later analysis, an Asian-associated ancestry cluster reportedly showed fewer N-insertions than the approximately 700-donor mean.

As concerns this clone: Its matching antigen is unknown.

Trimming at V came to 5 bases and at J to 2 bases, leaving 5 bases not matched to a gene. From germline, CDR1 is GTSNPN and CDR2 SVGIG (reference sequence). This CDR3 contains 14 residues. PCR was performed using 60 Vbeta and 13 Jbeta primers. Assay used: immunoSEQ multiplex PCR; TCRdb lists only in-frame clones, some missing. The data show 150,000 to 200,000 clones, 55% to 65% seen once. The sample taken for sequencing was PBMCs. This TCR was sampled from a man aged 40-50 years in good health and CMV-seronegative. The rearrangement joins TRBV30 to TRBJ2-5; TRBD1 matches at 10 bases. CDR3 loop: CAWGWTGGQETQYF. CDR3 bases: TGTGCCTGGGGATGGACAGGGGGGCAAGAGACCCAGTACTTC.